A single sample gave rise to the 3 T cell receptor beta chains below, sequenced in a study of metastatic and nonmetastatic thyroid tumors. Before thyroid surgery, none of the patients had received any treatment. TCRdb re-processed the PCR reads through MiXCR. The repertoire holds around 53,000 clones, with approximately 17% as singletons. Sequencing input: blood. Receptors originate from a female donor with papillary thyroid cancer or a benign thyroid nodule (not recorded which). Some clones in this sample may be carry-over from other donors' samples.

Many counts were recorded for this clone. The chain is built from TRBV4-1 and TRBJ2-3; a weak D match, TRBD1 (5 bases). CDR3 length equals 16 residues. V was cut by 3 bases and J by 2 bases, with 15 bases left in between. Germline values: CDR1 MGHRA, CDR2 YSYEKL. CDR3 sequence (DNA): TGCGCCAGCAGCCAGGGGCCAGGACGGTTCACAGATACGCAGTATTTT. Its translation is CASSQGPGRFTDTQYF.

The table lists this clone with many counts. This chain connects TRBV6-1 to TRBJ2-3; 11 nucleotides match TRBD2. The CDR3 runs 18 residues. The V gene's germline CDR1 is MNHNS and CDR2 SASEGT. Unmatched junction bases numbered 24, after V lost 5 bases and J lost 14 bases. The CDR3 protein is CASSKPTTGTSGPSRWYF. DNA of the CDR3: TGTGCCAGCAGTAAGCCCACTACCGGGACTAGCGGACCTAGCAGGTGGTATTTT.

The table lists this clone with many counts. The chain has TRBV6-1 and TRBJ1-2, with a possible D match to TRBD1 (6 bases). V lost 3 bases and J lost 4, with 21 bases in between. The CDR3 consists of 17 residues. Germline values: CDR1 MNHNS, CDR2 SASEGT. DNA for the CDR3: TGTGCCAGCAGTGATCGGGGCAGGGGTTTCGTAGGCTATGGCTACACCTTC. It codes for CASSDRGRGFVGYGYTF.